The 14 T cell receptor beta chains below all came from one sample that was sequenced in a study of blood T cell repertoires in COVID-19. Repertoires were generated with immunoSEQ multiplex PCR, while TCRdb's copy carries only in-frame clones and drops some. This table holds under 150,000 clones, about 80% found once. The sample taken for sequencing was peripheral blood. The receptors were sampled from a man aged 35-49 years with active or convalescent COVID-19.

This clone was counted between two and nine times. J is TRBJ2-5 and V is TRBV5-1; D perhaps matches TRBD1 (6 bases). This CDR3 contains 13 residues. Germline-derived CDR1 and CDR2 are SGHRS and YFSETQ. V shed 3 bases and J shed 4 bases, with 10 bases lying between them. The CDR3 spells CASSYQGRETQYF. CDR3 coding DNA: TGCGCCAGCAGCTACCAGGGGAGAGAGACCCAGTACTTC.

As for this clone: An end of the junction differs from the germline gene, which may be a read error. This chain joins TRBV7-2 and TRBJ2-1; 10 nucleotides agree with TRBD2. Germline-derived CDR1 and CDR2 are SGHTA and FQGNSA. CDR3 length: 14 amino acids. CDR3 DNA: TGTGCCAGCATCTTAGCGGGGGGCTACAATGAGCAGTTCTTC. It translates to CASILAGGYNEQFF.

The chain uses TRBV19 and TRBJ1-3; D call uncertain. The germline CDR1 and CDR2 sequences are LNHDA and SQIVND (reference sequence). Trimming left V 10 bases short and J 0 bases short, with 13 bases between. This CDR3 has 14 amino acids. CDR3 nucleotides: TGTGCCACATCGGGTTTTAGCTCTGGAAACACCATATATTTT. Translating gives CATSGFSSGNTIYF.

The V and J genes are TRBV7-9 and TRBJ1-3; no reliable D call. The germline V gene encodes CDR1 SEHNR and CDR2 FQNEAQ (reference sequence). CDR3 length: 12 amino acids. V lost 5 bases, J lost 4 bases, and 6 bases lay in between. In nucleotides, the CDR3 is TGTGCCAGCAGCCCCACAGGAAACACCATATATTTT. This encodes CASSPTGNTIYF.

The chain uses TRBV27 and TRBJ1-6; TRBD1 might be the D (6 bases). Germline CDR1 reads MNHEY; CDR2 reads SMNVEV (reference sequence). The CDR3 length is 14 residues. V gave up 3 bases and J gave up 3 bases, with 6 bases separating them. DNA for the CDR3: TGTGCCAGCAGTTTGGGACACTATAATTCACCCCTCCACTTT. This translates into CASSLGHYNSPLHF.

The chain links TRBV29-1 to TRBJ1-2, with unresolved D. This CDR3 is 12 amino acids long. CDR1 is SQVTM and CDR2 is ANQGSEA in the germline V gene. Trimming removed 0 bases from V and 0 bases from J, with 2 bases in between. The CDR3 DNA is TGCAGCGTTGAAGACTCTAACTATGGCTACACCTTC. Protein: CSVEDSNYGYTF.

The V call is TRBV9, the J call TRBJ2-2; possibly TRBD2 for D (6 bases). Germline CDR1 SGDLS, CDR2 YYNGEE. The CDR3 loop spans 15 amino acids. V lost 6 bases and J 3 bases, leaving 15 bases between the germline ends. CDR3 region: CASNLEGRDTGELFF. The CDR3 nucleotides read TGTGCCAGCAACCTGGAGGGTAGGGACACCGGGGAGCTGTTTTTT.

The chain recombines TRBV9 with TRBJ1-5; D possibly corresponds to TRBD1 (6 bases). The CDR3 runs 13 residues. Deletions cut 4 bases from V and 6 bases from J, with 11 bases between. Germline values: CDR1 SGDLS, CDR2 YYNGEE. As DNA, the CDR3 is TGTGCCAGCAGCAAAACAGGGTTTCAGCCCCAGCATTTT. Its translation: CASSKTGFQPQHF.

The chain employs TRBV3-1 (or the pseudogene TRBV3-2) and TRBJ1-1; possible D gene TRBD1, 6 bases. The CDR3 contains 14 residues. Trimming removed 4 bases at V and 5 bases at J, with 14 bases between. The germline V gene has CDR1 LGHDT and CDR2 YNNKEL (reference sequence). This chain's CDR3 is CASSLQGSWTEAFF. The DNA of the CDR3 is TGTGCCAGCAGCCTACAGGGAAGTTGGACTGAAGCTTTCTTT.

The CDR3 nucleotides are TGCGCCAGCAGTGTACTAGCGGGGGGAGCGAACACCGGGGAGCTGTTTTTT. It specifies CASSVLAGGANTGELFF. This chain links TRBV10-1 with TRBJ2-2; 12 bases line up with TRBD2. CDR1 WNHNN and CDR2 SYGVQD come from the germline V gene (reference sequence). Trimming took 4 bases from V and 0 from J; bases not matched to a gene: 3. There are 17 residues in the CDR3.

V is TRBV30 and J is TRBJ1-2, with 7 bases aligning to TRBD1. Germline-derived CDR1 and CDR2 are GTSNPN and SVGIG (reference sequence). CDR3 length: 13 amino acids. V lost 4 bases to trimming and J lost 5 bases; unmatched junction nucleotides: 7. CDR3 residues: CAWTRDRNYGYTF. As DNA, the CDR3 is TGTGCCTGGACGCGGGACAGAAATTATGGCTACACCTTC.

This sequence joins TRBV7-2 and TRBJ2-1, with 7 bases that match TRBD1. CDR1 and CDR2 from the germline V gene are SGHTA and FQGNSA. Unmatched junction bases numbered 3, after V lost 1 base and J lost 3 bases. The CDR3 runs 15 residues. CDR3 coding DNA: TGTGCCAGCAGCTTAGAGGGGGCCTTCTACAATGAGCAGTTCTTC. Protein product: CASSLEGAFYNEQFF. The full variable domain, its missing parts supplied by reference TRBV7-2 and TRBJ2-1, is GAGVSQSPSNKVTEKGKDVELRCDPISGHTALYWYRQSLGQGLEFLIYFQGNSAPDKSGLPSDRFSAERTGGSVSTLTIQRTQQEDSAVYLCASSLEGAFYNEQFFGPGTRLTVL.

The CDR3 is CASSLYSGDYGYTF. CDR3 nucleotides: TGTGCCAGCAGCTTATATTCAGGGGACTATGGCTACACCTTC. The chain combines TRBV7-9 with TRBJ1-2, with a possible D match to TRBD1 (6 bases). CDR3 length: 14 residues. Germline V gene data show CDR1 as SEHNR and CDR2 as FQNEAQ (reference sequence). Trimming removed 2 bases at V and 3 bases at J, with 10 bases between.

The chain links TRBV20-1 to TRBJ2-3, with 9 nucleotides matching TRBD2. Losses at the gene ends were 3 bases for V and 3 bases for J; bases not matched to a gene: 7. CDR1 is DFQATT, CDR2 SNEGSKA, per germline (reference sequence). The CDR3 has 15 residues. DNA of the CDR3: TGCAGTGCTAGTGTGGCGGGGGGGCTGACAGATACGCAGTATTTT. It codes for CSASVAGGLTDTQYF.